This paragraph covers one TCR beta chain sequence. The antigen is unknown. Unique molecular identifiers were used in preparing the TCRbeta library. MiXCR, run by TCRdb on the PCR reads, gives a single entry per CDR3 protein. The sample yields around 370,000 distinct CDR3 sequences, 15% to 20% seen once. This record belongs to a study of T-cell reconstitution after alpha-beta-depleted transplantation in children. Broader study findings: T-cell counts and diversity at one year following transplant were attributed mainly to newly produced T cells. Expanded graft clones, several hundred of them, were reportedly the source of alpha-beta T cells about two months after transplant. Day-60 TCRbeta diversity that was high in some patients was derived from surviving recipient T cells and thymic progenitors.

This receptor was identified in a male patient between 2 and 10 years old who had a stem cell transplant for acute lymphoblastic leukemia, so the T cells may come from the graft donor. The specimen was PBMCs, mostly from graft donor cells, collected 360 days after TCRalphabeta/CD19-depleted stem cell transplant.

CDR3 in amino acids: CASSVEGLRDEQYF. The CDR3 nucleotides are TGTGCCAGCAGCGTAGAGGGACTAAGGGACGAGCAGTACTTC. V gene TRBV9 combines with J gene TRBJ2-7; TRBD2 matches 7 bases. The CDR3 contains 14 residues. The germline V gene encodes CDR1 SGDLS and CDR2 YYNGEE. Trimming took 0 bases from V and 5 from J; bases not matched to a gene: 5.